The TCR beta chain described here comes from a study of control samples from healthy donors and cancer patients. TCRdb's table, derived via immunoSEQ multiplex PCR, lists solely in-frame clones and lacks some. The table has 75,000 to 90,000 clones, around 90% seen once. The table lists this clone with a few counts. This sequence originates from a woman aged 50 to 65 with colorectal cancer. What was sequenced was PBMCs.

CDR3 loop: CASEDRGPYPGELFF. CDR3 coding DNA: TGTGCCAGCGAAGACAGGGGGCCGTACCCCGGGGAGCTGTTTTTT. The chain has TRBV6-5 and TRBJ2-2, with 10 bases matching TRBD1. Trimming at V came to 8 bases and at J to 6 bases, leaving 9 bases not matched to a gene. This CDR3 is 15 amino acids long. CDR1 and CDR2 (germline): MNHEY, SVGAGI.